One sample yielded the 12 T cell receptor beta chains listed below, sequenced in a study of spatial heterogeneity in lung cancer. As for time point: sample taken at primary tumor resection. Whole RNA, isolated from tumor, nontumor lung or frozen PBMC, was sequenced without prior sorting. From the 5' RACE reads, TCRdb called clonotypes with MiXCR, one entry per CDR3 protein. Of 95,000 or so distinct CDR3 sequences listed, about 9.4% are singletons. The specimen was PBMCs, collected at surgery. The receptors here all came from a male donor with early-stage non-small cell lung cancer.

The chain couples TRBV6-6 to TRBJ2-7; a weak D match, TRBD1 (5 bases). V lost 3 bases to trimming and J lost 2 bases, with 8 bases between them. The CDR3 covers 13 residues. The germline V gene has CDR1 MNHNY and CDR2 SVGAGI (reference sequence). The CDR3 loop reads CASSYQGTYEQYF. The CDR3 DNA reads TGTGCCAGCAGTTATCAGGGAACCTACGAGCAGTACTTC.

Only a few counts were recorded for this clonotype. CDR3: CASSSPTITANEQYF. DNA of the CDR3: TGTGCCAGCAGTTCCCCTACTATCACGGCCAACGAGCAGTACTTC. The gene calls are TRBV6-2 or TRBV6-3 and TRBJ2-7; the D is unclear. The CDR3 spans 15 residues. V was clipped by 4 bases and J by 5 bases, with 18 bases between them. CDR1 and CDR2 (germline): MNHEY, SVGEGT.

This clonotype was found many times. V is TRBV5-1 and J is TRBJ1-1, with 8 bases matching TRBD1. Per germline, CDR1 SGHRS and CDR2 YFSETQ. The CDR3 runs to 16 residues. V was pared by 4 bases and J by 1 base, with 9 bases of the junction left unmatched. DNA for the CDR3: TGCGCCAGCAGCCAGGACAGGGTTTCTTGGAACACTGAAGCTTTCTTT. Its translation: CASSQDRVSWNTEAFF.

This clonotype was observed at least ten times. This chain uses TRBV6-9 with TRBJ1-3; D unclear. The CDR3 length is 14 residues. With 6 bases removed from V and 0 bases from J, the gap between germline ends came to 9 bases. CDR1 MNHGY and CDR2 SVAAGI come from the germline V gene. The CDR3 is CASSHIASGNTIYF. CDR3 bases: TGTGCCAGCAGCCACATAGCCTCTGGAAACACCATATATTTT.

This clonotype was detected many times. V and J are TRBV7-2 and TRBJ1-2; TRBD1 matches 10 bases. Germline values: CDR1 SGHTA, CDR2 FQGNSA. Trimming removed 5 bases from V and 0 bases from J; junction bases left unmatched: 6. The CDR3 is made up of 16 amino acids. In nucleotides, the CDR3 is TGTGCCAGCAGCCGGACAGGGGGTCCCGCTAACTATGGCTACACCTTC. Protein: CASSRTGGPANYGYTF.

This sequence joins TRBV24-1 and TRBJ1-4, with unresolved D. Germline lookup yields CDR1 KGHDR and CDR2 SFDVKD. The CDR3 runs to 14 residues. V shed 4 bases and J shed 8 bases, with 13 bases lying between them. For the CDR3, the DNA is TGTGCCACCAGTGACTCGGACCTTCCGGAAAAACTGTTTTTT. Its protein is CATSDSDLPEKLFF.

This clonotype was seen at least ten times. The chain links TRBV12-3 or TRBV12-4 to TRBJ2-1, with 11 bases matching TRBD1. The CDR3 is made up of 17 amino acids. V lost 7 bases and J lost 5; bases outside the gene matches: 13. The CDR3 region is CASNSLRRDRGDNEQFF. The CDR3 bases are TGTGCCAGCAACTCCCTCCGCCGGGACAGGGGGGACAATGAGCAGTTCTTC.

This clonotype was found many times. The CDR3 DNA reads TGTGCCAGCAGCTCCGGACTAGGCTTAGATACGCAGTATTTT. This translates into CASSSGLGLDTQYF. The chain employs TRBV5-4 and TRBJ2-3, with TRBD2 identical over 7 bases. Germline assignment: CDR1 SGHNT and CDR2 YYREEE (reference sequence). The CDR3 is made up of 14 amino acids. V lost 3 bases to trimming and J lost 5 bases; unmatched junction nucleotides: 6. The full variable domain, completed using reference TRBV5-4 and TRBJ2-3, is ETGVTQSPTHLIKTRGQQVTLRCSSQSGHNTVSWYQQALGQGPQFIFQYYREEENGRGNFPPRFSGLQFPNYSSELNVNALELDDSALYLCASSSGLGLDTQYFGPGTRLTVL.

This clonotype was counted at least ten times. CDR3 in DNA: TGTGCCAGCAGCGCCTTGACAGTCTATGGCTACACCTTC. Translated: CASSALTVYGYTF. The chain combines TRBV7-9 with TRBJ1-2; D possibly corresponds to TRBD1 (5 bases). Trimming cost V 5 bases and J 4 bases, with 11 bases left between them. CDR3 size: 13 residues. Germline lookup yields CDR1 SEHNR and CDR2 FQNEAQ (reference sequence).

The genes are TRBV6-6 and TRBJ2-1; 9 nucleotides align to TRBD2. V was clipped by 6 bases and J by 8 bases; unmatched bases: 14. Germline loops: CDR1 MNHNY, CDR2 SVGAGI (reference sequence). The CDR3 consists of 16 residues. CDR3 nucleotide sequence: TGTGCCAGCAGGGGGCCTCGAGCGGGAGGCCCTGATGAGCAGTTCTTC. Translating it yields CASRGPRAGGPDEQFF.

This clonotype was seen many times. J is TRBJ2-7 and V is TRBV21-1; the DNA was not compared with TRBD2, the D call given in the table. TRBV21-1 is recorded as a pseudogene. The CDR3 contains 15 residues. The CDR3 spells CASSKGNSGIYEQYF. CDR3 DNA: TGTGCCAGCAGCAAAGGGAATAGCGGGATCTACGAGCAGTACTTC.

This chain uses TRBV5-4 with TRBJ2-3, with a weak D call TRBD2 (5 bases). Germline-derived CDR1 and CDR2 are SGHNT and YYREEE (reference sequence). The CDR3 is 16 residues long. Trimming cost V 1 base and J 0 bases, with 12 bases left between them. Here the CDR3 reads CASSLSQQRSTDTQYF. The CDR3 nucleotides read TGTGCCAGCAGCTTGTCACAACAGCGGAGCACAGATACGCAGTATTTT.